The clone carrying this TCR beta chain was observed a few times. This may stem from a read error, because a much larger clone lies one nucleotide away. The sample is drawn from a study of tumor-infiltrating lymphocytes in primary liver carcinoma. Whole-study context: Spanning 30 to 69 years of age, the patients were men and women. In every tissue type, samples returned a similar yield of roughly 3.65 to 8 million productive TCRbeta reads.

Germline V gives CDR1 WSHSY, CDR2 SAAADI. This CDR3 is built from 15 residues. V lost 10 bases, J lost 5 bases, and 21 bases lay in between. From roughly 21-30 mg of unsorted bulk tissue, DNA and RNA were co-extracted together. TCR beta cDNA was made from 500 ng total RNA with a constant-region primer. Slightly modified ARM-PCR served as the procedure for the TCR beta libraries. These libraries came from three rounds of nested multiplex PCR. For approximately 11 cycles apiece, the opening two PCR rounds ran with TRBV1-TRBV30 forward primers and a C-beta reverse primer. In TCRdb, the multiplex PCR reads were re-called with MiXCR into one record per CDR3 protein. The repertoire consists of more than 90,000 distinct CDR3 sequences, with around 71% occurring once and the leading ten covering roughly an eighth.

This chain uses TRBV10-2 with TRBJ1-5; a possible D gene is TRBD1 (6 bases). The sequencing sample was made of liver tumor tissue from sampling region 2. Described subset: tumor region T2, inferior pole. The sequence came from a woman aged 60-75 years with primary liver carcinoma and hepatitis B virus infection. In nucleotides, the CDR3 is TGCGCCATCATGGGGGGGCTGGGTACGTATCAGCCCCAGCATTTT. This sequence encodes CAIMGGLGTYQPQHF.